This TCR beta chain was profiled in a study of regulatory T cells in long-lasting Graves disease. Study results and caveats: TCR diversity was lower in persistent than newly diagnosed Graves' disease.

The CDR3 length is 17 residues. The germline CDR1 and CDR2 sequences are SGHTA and FQGNSA. The authors built TCR beta libraries using iRepertoire HTBI primers and Arm-PCR of CDR3 regions. TCRdb passed the multiplex PCR reads through MiXCR, listing each CDR3 protein once. The sample lists about 460,000 distinct CDR3 sequences; roughly 22% were seen once. About this clonotype itself: The target antigen is unknown. A read error may produce the germline difference seen at one junction end.

This sample's time point: persistent/refractory GD, antithyroid drugs over 5 years with positive TRAb. After RNA was extracted from PBMCs, the TCR library was made from it. The sequenced sample was peripheral blood mononuclear cells (PBMCs), obtained when the disease was refractory, from a patient treated with antithyroid drugs. The genes are TRBV7-2 and TRBJ1-6; TRBD1 agrees at 7 bases. The sequence derives from a female donor with Graves disease. Here the CDR3 reads CASSLAVGQLYNSSLHF. CDR3 in DNA: TGTGCCAGCAGCCTAGCGGTGGGACAGCTCTATAATTCATCCCTCCACTTT.